The clone carrying this T cell receptor (beta chain) was counted a few times. Its antigen remains unidentified. V lost 0 bases to trimming and J lost 8 bases; unmatched junction nucleotides: 2. Germline lookup yields CDR1 MGHRA and CDR2 YSYEKL. The CDR3 covers 15 residues. The sequencing depth, 1 in 200,000 to 1 in 1 million T cells, was the target. The data were produced by immunoSEQ multiplex PCR, yet TCRdb's version contains in-frame clones alone and is incomplete. Of 120,000 to 150,000 clones in the sample, approximately 90% were seen once. This entry comes from a study of cytotoxic CD8 clonotypes in ibrutinib-treated CLL. For the study at large: In all, approximately ten patients were relapsed/refractory, some 14 were treatment-naive and 17 were IGHV unmutated. Among the samples, the mean was roughly 280,000 productive templates and approximately 94,000 productive rearrangements. Findings and caveats of the study: Contraction or stability on treatment was seen for public clonotypes, which were uncommon.

Sequenced here: PBMCs, sampled after 12 months of ibrutinib treatment. The V and J genes are TRBV4-1 and TRBJ1-4; 11 bases align to TRBD1. This sequence was found in a human donor with chronic lymphocytic leukemia. This chain's CDR3 is CASSQDGTGGEKLFF. Written as DNA, the CDR3 is TGCGCCAGCAGCCAAGACGGGACAGGGGGAGAAAAACTGTTTTTT.